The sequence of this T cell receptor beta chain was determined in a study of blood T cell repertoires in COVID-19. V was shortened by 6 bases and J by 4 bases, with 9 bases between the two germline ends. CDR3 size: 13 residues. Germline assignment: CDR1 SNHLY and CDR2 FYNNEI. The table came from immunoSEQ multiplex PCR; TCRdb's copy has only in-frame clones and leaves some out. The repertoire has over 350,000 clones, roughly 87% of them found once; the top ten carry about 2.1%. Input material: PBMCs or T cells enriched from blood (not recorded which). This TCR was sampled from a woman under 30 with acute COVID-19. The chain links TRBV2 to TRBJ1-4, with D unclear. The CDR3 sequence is CASSYFNNEKLFF. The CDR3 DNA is TGTGCCAGCAGCTACTTTAATAATGAAAAACTGTTTTTT. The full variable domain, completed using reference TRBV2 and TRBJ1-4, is EPEVTQTPSHQVTQMGQEVILRCVPISNHLYFYWYRQILGQKVEFLVSFYNNEISEKSEIFDDQFSVERPDGSNFTLKIRSTKLEDSAMYFCASSYFNNEKLFFGSGTQLSVL.